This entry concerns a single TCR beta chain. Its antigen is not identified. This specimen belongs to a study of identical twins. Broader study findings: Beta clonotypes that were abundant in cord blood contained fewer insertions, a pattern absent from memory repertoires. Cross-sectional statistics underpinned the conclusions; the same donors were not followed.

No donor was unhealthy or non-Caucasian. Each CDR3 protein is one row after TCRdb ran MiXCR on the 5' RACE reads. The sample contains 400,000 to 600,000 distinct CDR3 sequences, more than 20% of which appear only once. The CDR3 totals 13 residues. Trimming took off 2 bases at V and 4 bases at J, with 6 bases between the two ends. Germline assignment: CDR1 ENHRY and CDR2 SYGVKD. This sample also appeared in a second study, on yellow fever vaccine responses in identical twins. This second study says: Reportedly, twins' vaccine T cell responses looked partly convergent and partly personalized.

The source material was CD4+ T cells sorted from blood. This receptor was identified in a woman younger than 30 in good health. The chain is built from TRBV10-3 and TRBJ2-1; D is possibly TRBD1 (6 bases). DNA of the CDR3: TGTGCCATCAGTGAGGACAGGTACAATGAGCAGTTCTTC. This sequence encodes CAISEDRYNEQFF.